This TCR beta chain came from a study of blood T cells in healthy people across ages. Of note for this clonotype: The antigen remains unidentified.

This CDR3 spans 16 amino acids. Germline-derived CDR1 and CDR2 are MNHEY and SVGEGT. The V and J ends lost 6 bases and 3 bases, in that order; junction bases with no gene match: 14. The authors ran a second PCR of about 6 to 11 cycles using a sample-barcoded 5' primer and a J-beta primer mix. Using its own MiXCR run on the 5' RACE reads, TCRdb lists one record per CDR3 protein. The data contain about 1 million distinct CDR3 sequences, roughly a quarter of them singletons. Study-wide findings and caveats: A roughly linear fall in TCR beta diversity per million T cells was seen with increasing age.

This same sample was also taken into another study, of T cells of mothers and their children. That study adds: In cDNA synthesis, all of the extracted RNA was used at about 1.5 ug per 15 ul.

Sequencing used blood. This receptor was identified in a girl aged 2 to 10 in good health. The chain joins TRBV6-2 or TRBV6-3 to TRBJ2-7, with 7 bases lining up with TRBD2. The CDR3 sequence is CASRTRSSGRLYEQYF. CDR3 DNA: TGTGCCAGCAGGACCAGGAGTAGCGGGCGCCTCTACGAGCAGTACTTC.